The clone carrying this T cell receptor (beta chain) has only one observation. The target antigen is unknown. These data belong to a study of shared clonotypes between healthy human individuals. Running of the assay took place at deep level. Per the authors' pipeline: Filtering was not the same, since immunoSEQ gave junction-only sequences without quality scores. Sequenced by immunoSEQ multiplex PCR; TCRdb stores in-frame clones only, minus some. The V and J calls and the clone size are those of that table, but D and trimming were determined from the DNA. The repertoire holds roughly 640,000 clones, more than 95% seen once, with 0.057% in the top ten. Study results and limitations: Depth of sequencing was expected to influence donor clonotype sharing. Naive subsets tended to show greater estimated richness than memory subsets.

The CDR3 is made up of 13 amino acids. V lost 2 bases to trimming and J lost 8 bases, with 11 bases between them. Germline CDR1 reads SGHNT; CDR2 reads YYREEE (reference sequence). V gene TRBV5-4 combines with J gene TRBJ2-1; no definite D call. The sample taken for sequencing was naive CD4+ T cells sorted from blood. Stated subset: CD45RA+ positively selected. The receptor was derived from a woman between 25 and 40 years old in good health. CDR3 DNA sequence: TGTGCCAGCAGCTTCGACGTAGGCGATGAGCAGTTCTTC. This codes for CASSFDVGDEQFF.